These T cell receptor beta chains were read from a single sample in a study of control samples from healthy donors and cancer patients. Assay: immunoSEQ multiplex PCR; the TCRdb copy retains only in-frame clones and omits some. The sample includes about 120,000 clones, more than 80% of them seen just once. Sequencing used PBMCs. These receptors were collected from a woman aged 45-60 years with colorectal cancer. CDR3s include the opening cysteine and the closing phenylalanine or tryptophan. The D gene is left open where the match is weak. A clone size is listed for some rows: how often the clone was seen (once, few, many), or a class if it is expanded.

J	length	size	V	D	DNA	CDR3
TRBJ1-2	14	once	TRBV7-2	TRBD1	TGTGCCAGCAGCTTATCGGGACAGGGCTACGGCTACACCTTC	CASSLSGQGYGYTF
TRBJ1-2	12	.	TRBV28	.	TGTGCCAGCAGCCCACAGGGATATGGCTACACCTTC	CASSPQGYGYTF
TRBJ2-1	18	.	TRBV7-9	TRBD2	TGTGCCAGCAGCTTAGGCTCAGTAGCGGGAGGTCCCTACAATGAGCAGTTCTTC	CASSLGSVAGGPYNEQFF
TRBJ2-7	15	.	TRBV5-1	TRBD1	TGCGCCAGCAGCTTGGGGACAGGGGGGTTCTACGAGCAGTACTTC	CASSLGTGGFYEQYF
TRBJ1-4	11	.	TRBV12-3/TRBV12-4	.	TGTGCCAGCAGCTCGAATGAAAAACTGTTTTTT	CASSSNEKLFF
TRBJ2-3	14	.	TRBV11-2	.	TGTGCCAGCAGCTTCACCCGCCGGGCAGATACGCAGTATTTT	CASSFTRRADTQYF
TRBJ2-1	15	.	TRBV7-6	TRBD1	TGTGCCAGCAGCTTAGTTGGGACAGGGGGTAATGAGCAGTTCTTC	CASSLVGTGGNEQFF
TRBJ1-4	15	.	TRBV9	TRBD1	TGTGCCAGCAGCGTCTCCGGGACAGTTAATGAAAAACTGTTTTTT	CASSVSGTVNEKLFF
TRBJ1-5	14	once	TRBV6-1	.	TGTGCCAGCAGTGAAAGGGGTAGCAATCAGCCCCAGCATTTT	CASSERGSNQPQHF
TRBJ2-7	14	.	TRBV4-1	.	TGCGCCAGCAGCCTTTTGGAGAAACGATACGAGCAGTACTTC	CASSLLEKRYEQYF
TRBJ1-1	14	.	TRBV7-9	.	TGTGCCAGCAGCTCATCTCAGGGGAACACTGAAGCTTTCTTT	CASSSSQGNTEAFF
TRBJ1-1	16	.	TRBV5-1	.	TGCGCCAGCAGCGCCCAAACCAGACGGAGCAACACTGAAGCTTTCTTT	CASSAQTRRSNTEAFF
TRBJ2-1	16	.	TRBV21-1	.	TGTGCCAGCAGCAGAAACCGGGACAGGGCCTACAATGAGCAGTTCTTC	CASSRNRDRAYNEQFF
TRBJ2-5	13	.	TRBV29-1	.	TGCAGCGTTGAAGGGGGCAGCGGAGAGACCCAGTACTTC	CSVEGGSGETQYF
TRBJ1-1	12	.	TRBV29-1	TRBD1	TGCAGCGCCCGGGACAGGGAAACTGAAGCTTTCTTT	CSARDRETEAFF
TRBJ2-7	17	.	TRBV5-1	TRBD1	TGCGCCAGCAGCTCCCGACCGGGACAGTACGGCCCCTACGAGCAGTACTTC	CASSSRPGQYGPYEQYF
TRBJ1-2	15	.	TRBV2	.	TGTGCCAGCAGTGAAGATGCCAGAATCAACTATGGCTACACCTTC	CASSEDARINYGYTF
TRBJ1-4	16	few	TRBV5-8	TRBD1	TGTGCCAGCAGCCTAGGACAGGGGGCTTCTAATGAAAAACTGTTTTTT	CASSLGQGASNEKLFF
TRBJ2-5	17	.	TRBV3-1/TRBV3-2	.	TGTGCCAGCAGCCAAGACCCTAAGGGCGCCGGGTGGGCGACCCAGTACTTC	CASSQDPKGAGWATQYF
TRBJ2-5	12	.	TRBV29-1	.	TGCAGCGTTTCCGGAGAGGGGGAGACCCAGTACTTC	CSVSGEGETQYF
TRBJ2-1	13	.	TRBV5-5	TRBD1	TGTGCCAGCAGCTGGACAGGGGGTAATGAGCAGTTCTTC	CASSWTGGNEQFF
TRBJ2-5	13	.	TRBV5-1	.	TGCGCCAGCAGCTTGACAGGGAGAGAGACCCAGTACTTC	CASSLTGRETQYF
TRBJ1-4	14	.	TRBV19	.	TGTGCCAGTACGGACTGGGGGTCTAATGAAAAACTGTTTTTT	CASTDWGSNEKLFF
TRBJ2-3	12	.	TRBV9	.	TGTGCCAGCGGAGGGGGCACAGATACGCAGTATTTT	CASGGGTDTQYF
TRBJ1-2	13	.	TRBV3-1/TRBV3-2	.	TGTGCCAGCAGCTCCGTCGAGTGGGGTGGCTACACCTTC	CASSSVEWGGYTF
TRBJ1-2	16	.	TRBV7-9	TRBD1	TGTGCCAGCAGCACAACCGGGACAGGGGTCAGCTATGGCTACACCTTC	CASSTTGTGVSYGYTF
TRBJ2-3	18	few	TRBV7-8	TRBD2	TGTGCCAGCAGCCCAAATCCCGGGACTAGCGGGAACACAGATACGCAGTATTTT	CASSPNPGTSGNTDTQYF
TRBJ2-2	14	.	TRBV3-1/TRBV3-2	.	TGTGCCAGCAGCCAAGATCTAGCCACCGGGGAGCTGTTTTTT	CASSQDLATGELFF
TRBJ2-5	12	.	TRBV29-1	.	TGCAGCGTTGAAGGCTGGGAAGAGACCCAGTACTTC	CSVEGWEETQYF
TRBJ1-1	15	once	TRBV19	TRBD1	TGTGCCAGTAGTCCCCCCACAGGGGTGAACACTGAAGCTTTCTTT	CASSPPTGVNTEAFF
TRBJ1-2	12	.	TRBV6-5	.	TGTGCCACCGTCACAGGAGTCTATGGCTACACCTTC	CATVTGVYGYTF
TRBJ2-3	15	.	TRBV7-2	.	TGTGCCAGCACCGGTAGCGGTAATGGAGTAGATACGCAGTATTTT	CASTGSGNGVDTQYF
TRBJ1-1	15	.	TRBV5-6	TRBD1	TGTGCCAGCAGCTTGGATGACAGGGACGGCACTGAAGCTTTCTTT	CASSLDDRDGTEAFF
TRBJ1-2	13	.	TRBV13	.	TGTGCCAGCAGCTTAGCAGAAGAGTATGGCTACACCTTC	CASSLAEEYGYTF
TRBJ1-2	13	.	TRBV12-3/TRBV12-4	.	TGTGCCAGCGCAACGGGAACTAACTATGGCTACACCTTC	CASATGTNYGYTF